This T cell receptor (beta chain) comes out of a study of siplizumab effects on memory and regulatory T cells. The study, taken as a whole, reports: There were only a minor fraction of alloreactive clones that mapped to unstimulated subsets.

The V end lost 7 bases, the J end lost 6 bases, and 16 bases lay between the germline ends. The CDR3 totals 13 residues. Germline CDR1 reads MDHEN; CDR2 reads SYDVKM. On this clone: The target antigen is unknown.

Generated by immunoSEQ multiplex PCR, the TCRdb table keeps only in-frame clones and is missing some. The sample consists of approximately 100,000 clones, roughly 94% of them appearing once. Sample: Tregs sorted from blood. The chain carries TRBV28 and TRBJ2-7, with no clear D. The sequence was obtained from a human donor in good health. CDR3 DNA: TGTGCCAGCACCCCTGGGCACCCCAGCGAGCAGTACTTC. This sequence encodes CASTPGHPSEQYF.